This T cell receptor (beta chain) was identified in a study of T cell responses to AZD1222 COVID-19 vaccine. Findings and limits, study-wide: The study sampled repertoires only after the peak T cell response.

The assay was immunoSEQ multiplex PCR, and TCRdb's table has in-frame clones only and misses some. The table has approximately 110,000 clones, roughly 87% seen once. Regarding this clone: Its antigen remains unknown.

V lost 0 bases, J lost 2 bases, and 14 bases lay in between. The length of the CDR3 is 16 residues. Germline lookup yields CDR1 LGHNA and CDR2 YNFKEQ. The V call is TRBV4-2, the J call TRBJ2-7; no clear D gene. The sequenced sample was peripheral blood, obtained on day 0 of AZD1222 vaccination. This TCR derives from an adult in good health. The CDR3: CASSQDSTSIPYEQYF. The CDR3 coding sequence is TGTGCCAGCAGCCAAGATTCGACCAGCATTCCCTACGAGCAGTACTTC.